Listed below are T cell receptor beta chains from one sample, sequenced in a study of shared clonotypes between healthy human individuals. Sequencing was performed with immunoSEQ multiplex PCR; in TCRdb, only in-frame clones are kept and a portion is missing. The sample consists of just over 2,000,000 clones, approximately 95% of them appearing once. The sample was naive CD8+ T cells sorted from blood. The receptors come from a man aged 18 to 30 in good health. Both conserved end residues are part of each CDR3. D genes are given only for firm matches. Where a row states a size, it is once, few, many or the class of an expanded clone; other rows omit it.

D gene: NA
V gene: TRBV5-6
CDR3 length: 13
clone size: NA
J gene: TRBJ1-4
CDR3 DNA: TGTGCCAGCAGCTTTGGGTCGGCGAAAAAACTGTTTTTT
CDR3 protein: CASSFGSAKKLFF

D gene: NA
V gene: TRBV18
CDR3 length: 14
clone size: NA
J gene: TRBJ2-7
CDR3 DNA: TGTGCCAGCTCACCTCCAGGGCCCCATACGGAGCAGTACTTC
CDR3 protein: CASSPPGPHTEQYF

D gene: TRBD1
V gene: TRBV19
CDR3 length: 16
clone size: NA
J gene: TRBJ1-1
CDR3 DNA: TGTGCCAGTAGTGAGGGACAGGGGTTGTTGGGCACTGAAGCTTTCTTT
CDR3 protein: CASSEGQGLLGTEAFF

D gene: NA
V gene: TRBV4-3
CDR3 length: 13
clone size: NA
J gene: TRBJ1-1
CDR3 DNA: TGCGCCAGCAGCCTTAACCGGGACACTGAAGCTTTCTTT
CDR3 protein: CASSLNRDTEAFF

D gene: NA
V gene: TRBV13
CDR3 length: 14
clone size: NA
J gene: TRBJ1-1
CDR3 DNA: TGTGCCAGCAGCTTAGTCGGGTGGAACACTGAAGCTTTCTTT
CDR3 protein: CASSLVGWNTEAFF

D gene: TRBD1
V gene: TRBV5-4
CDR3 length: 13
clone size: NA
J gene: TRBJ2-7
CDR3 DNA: TGTGCCAGCAGCTTGAGACAGGGCTACGAGCAGTACTTC
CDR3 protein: CASSLRQGYEQYF

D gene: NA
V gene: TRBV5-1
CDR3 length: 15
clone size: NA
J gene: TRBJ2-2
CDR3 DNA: TGCGCCAGCAGCTTCCTATCAGAAAACACCGGGGAGCTGTTTTTT
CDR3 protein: CASSFLSENTGELFF

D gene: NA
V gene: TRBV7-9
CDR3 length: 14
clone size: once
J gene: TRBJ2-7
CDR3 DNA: TGTGCCAGCAGCCCTTGGGGACCTGTGGACGAGCAGTACTTC
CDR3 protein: CASSPWGPVDEQYF

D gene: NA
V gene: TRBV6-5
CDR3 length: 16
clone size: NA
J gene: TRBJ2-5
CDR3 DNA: TGTGCCAGCAGTTACTCGTTACCACACAACCAAGAGACCCAGTACTTC
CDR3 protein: CASSYSLPHNQETQYF

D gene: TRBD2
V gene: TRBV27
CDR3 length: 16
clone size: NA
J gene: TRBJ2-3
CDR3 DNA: TGTGCCAGCAGTGCCTCCCAGCGGGGGAACACAGATACGCAGTATTTT
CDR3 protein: CASSASQRGNTDTQYF

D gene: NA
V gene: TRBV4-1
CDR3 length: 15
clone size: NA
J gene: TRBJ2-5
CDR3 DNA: TGCGCCAGCAGCCGACAAGGGACGTCCCAAGAGACCCAGTACTTC
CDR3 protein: CASSRQGTSQETQYF

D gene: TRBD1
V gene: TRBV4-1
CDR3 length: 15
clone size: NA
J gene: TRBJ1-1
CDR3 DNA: TGCGCCAGCAGCCAAGTGGCGAGGGGGCCCACTGAAGCTTTCTTT
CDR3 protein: CASSQVARGPTEAFF

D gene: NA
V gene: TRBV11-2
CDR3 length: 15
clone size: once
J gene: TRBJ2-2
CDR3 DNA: TGTGCCAGCAGCTGGGGCAGATTTAACACCGGGGAGCTGTTTTTT
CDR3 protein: CASSWGRFNTGELFF

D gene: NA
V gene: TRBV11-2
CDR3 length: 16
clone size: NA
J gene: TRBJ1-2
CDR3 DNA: TGTGCCAGCAGCTTAGGAGGCTGGGGCGCAAAGGACGGCTACACCTTC
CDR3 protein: CASSLGGWGAKDGYTF

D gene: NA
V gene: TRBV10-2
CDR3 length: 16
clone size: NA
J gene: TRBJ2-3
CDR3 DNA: TGCGCCAGCAGTGGGCAAGCGACGCCCAGCTCAGATACGCAGTATTTT
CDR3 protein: CASSGQATPSSDTQYF

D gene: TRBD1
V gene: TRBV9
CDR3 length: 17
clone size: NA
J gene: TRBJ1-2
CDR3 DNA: TGTGCCAGCAGCGTAGCCCCCGGGACAGGGGGTGAGAATGGCTACACCTTC
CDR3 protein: CASSVAPGTGGENGYTF

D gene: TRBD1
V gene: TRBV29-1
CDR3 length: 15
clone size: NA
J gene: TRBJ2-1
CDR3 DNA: TGCAGCGTGCGGTCCTCCGGGACAGGGGGCAATGAGCAGTTCTTC
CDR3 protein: CSVRSSGTGGNEQFF

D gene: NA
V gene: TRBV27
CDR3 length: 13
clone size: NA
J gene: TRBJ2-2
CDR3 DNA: TGTGCCAGCAGTCTCTGGGCCGCCGGGGAGCTGTTTTTT
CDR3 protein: CASSLWAAGELFF

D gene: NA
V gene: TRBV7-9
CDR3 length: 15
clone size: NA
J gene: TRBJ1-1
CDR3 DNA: TGTGCCAGCAGCTTAGGTGGAGGGGGGAACACTGAAGCTTTCTTT
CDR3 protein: CASSLGGGGNTEAFF

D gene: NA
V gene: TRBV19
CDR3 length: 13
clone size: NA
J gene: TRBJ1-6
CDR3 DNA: TGTGCCAGTAGTATACTTTCGGGTTCACCCCTCCACTTT
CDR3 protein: CASSILSGSPLHF

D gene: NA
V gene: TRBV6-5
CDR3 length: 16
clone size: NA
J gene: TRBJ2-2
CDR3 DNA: TGTGCCAGCAGTTATTGGTCGACGGCGGGCACCGGGGAGCTGTTTTTT
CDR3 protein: CASSYWSTAGTGELFF

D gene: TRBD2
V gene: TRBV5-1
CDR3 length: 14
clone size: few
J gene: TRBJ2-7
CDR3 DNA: TGCGCCAGCAGCTTGGCAGCGGGAGGCTACGAGCAGTACTTC
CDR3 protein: CASSLAAGGYEQYF

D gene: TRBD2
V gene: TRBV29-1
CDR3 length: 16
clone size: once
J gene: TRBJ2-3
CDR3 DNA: TGCAGCGTCGCCGGGACTAGCGGGGGACCCACAGATACGCAGTATTTT
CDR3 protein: CSVAGTSGGPTDTQYF

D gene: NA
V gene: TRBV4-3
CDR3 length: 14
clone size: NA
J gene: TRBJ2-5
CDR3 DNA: TGCGCCAGCAGCAATGGGGGGAGAGGAGAGACCCAGTACTTC
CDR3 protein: CASSNGGRGETQYF

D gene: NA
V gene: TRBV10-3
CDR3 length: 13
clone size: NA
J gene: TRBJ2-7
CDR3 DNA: TGTGCCATCAGTGGACAGGATTCCTACGAGCAGTACTTC
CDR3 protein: CAISGQDSYEQYF

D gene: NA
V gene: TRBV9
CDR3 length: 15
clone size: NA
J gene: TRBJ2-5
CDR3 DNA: TGTGCCAGCAATGAGCAGGGAGCAGGGGTAGAGACCCAGTACTTC
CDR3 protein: CASNEQGAGVETQYF

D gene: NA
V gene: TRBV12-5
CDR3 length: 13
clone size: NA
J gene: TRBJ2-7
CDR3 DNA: TGTGCTAGTGGTTTGGCCCTCGGGAGTGAGCAGTACTTC
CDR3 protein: CASGLALGSEQYF

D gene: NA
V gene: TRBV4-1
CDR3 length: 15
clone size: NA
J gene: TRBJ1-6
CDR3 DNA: TGCGCCAGCAGCCCGGACCTGCCCTATAATTCACCCCTCCACTTT
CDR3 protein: CASSPDLPYNSPLHF

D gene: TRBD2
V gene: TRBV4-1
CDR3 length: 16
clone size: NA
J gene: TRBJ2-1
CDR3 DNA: TGCGCCAGCAGCCAAGAGCGGGGGAGCTCCTACAATGAGCAGTTCTTC
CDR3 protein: CASSQERGSSYNEQFF

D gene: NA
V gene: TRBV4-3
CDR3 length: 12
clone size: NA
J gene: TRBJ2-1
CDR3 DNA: TGCGCCAGCAGCCAAGAGGGCGATGAGCAGTTCTTC
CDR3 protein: CASSQEGDEQFF

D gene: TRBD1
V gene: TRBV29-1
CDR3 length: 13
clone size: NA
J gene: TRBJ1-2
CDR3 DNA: TGCAGCGTGGGACAGGAAATTAACTATGGCTACACCTTC
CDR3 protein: CSVGQEINYGYTF

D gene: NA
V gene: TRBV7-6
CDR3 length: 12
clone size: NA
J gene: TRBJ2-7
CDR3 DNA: TGTGCCAGCAGCTTACGGACGGACGAGCAGTACTTC
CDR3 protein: CASSLRTDEQYF

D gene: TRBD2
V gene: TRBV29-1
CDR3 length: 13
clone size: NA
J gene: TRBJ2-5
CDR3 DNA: TGCAGCACCCGGACTAGTATTGTTGAGACCCAGTACTTC
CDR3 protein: CSTRTSIVETQYF

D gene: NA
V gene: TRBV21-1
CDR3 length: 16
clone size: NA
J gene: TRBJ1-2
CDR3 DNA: TGTGCCAGCAGCAAATGGGTAGGCCGAGCTAACTATGGCTACACCTTC
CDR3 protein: CASSKWVGRANYGYTF

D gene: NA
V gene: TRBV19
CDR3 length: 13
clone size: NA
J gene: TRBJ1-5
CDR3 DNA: TGTGCCAGTATGGAGGGTTGGAGTCAGCCCCAGCATTTT
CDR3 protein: CASMEGWSQPQHF

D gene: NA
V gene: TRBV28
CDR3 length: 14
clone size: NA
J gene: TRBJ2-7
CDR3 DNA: TGTGCCAGCAGTTTACAGCTTACTTCCTACGAGCAGTACTTC
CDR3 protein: CASSLQLTSYEQYF

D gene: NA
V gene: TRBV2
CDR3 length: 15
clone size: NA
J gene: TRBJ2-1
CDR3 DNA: TGTGCCAGCAGTGGCGACGGAAGCTCCTACAATGAGCAGTTCTTC
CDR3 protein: CASSGDGSSYNEQFF

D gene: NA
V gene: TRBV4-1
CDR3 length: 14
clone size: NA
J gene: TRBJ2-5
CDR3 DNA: TGCGCCAGCAGCCAAGGACTAGGGGAAGAGACCCAGTACTTC
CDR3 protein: CASSQGLGEETQYF

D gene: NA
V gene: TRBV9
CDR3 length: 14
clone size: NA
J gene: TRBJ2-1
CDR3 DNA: TGTGCCAGCAGCGTAGAACTAGCAGGCAATGAGCAGTTCTTC
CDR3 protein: CASSVELAGNEQFF

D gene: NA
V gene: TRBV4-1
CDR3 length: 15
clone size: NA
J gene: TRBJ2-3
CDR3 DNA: TGCGCCAGCAGCCAATTCGACGGCAACACAGATACGCAGTATTTT
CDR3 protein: CASSQFDGNTDTQYF

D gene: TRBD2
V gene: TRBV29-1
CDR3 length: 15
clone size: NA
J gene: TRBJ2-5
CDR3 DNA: TGCAGCGCTGTGGGGAAAGCGGGAGATAAGGAGACCCAGTACTTC
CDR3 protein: CSAVGKAGDKETQYF

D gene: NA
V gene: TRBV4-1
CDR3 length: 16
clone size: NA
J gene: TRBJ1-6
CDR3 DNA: TGCGCCAGCAGCCAAGGCATCCGGGGGTTGGATTCACCCCTCCACTTT
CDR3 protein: CASSQGIRGLDSPLHF

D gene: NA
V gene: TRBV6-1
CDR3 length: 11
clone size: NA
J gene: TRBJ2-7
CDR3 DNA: TGTGCCAGCGGACACGCTTACGAGCAGTACTTC
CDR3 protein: CASGHAYEQYF

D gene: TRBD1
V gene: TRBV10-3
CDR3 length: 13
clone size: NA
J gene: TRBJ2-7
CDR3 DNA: TGTGCCATATCGGTCCGAGGGGGCCACGAGCAGTACTTC
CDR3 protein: CAISVRGGHEQYF

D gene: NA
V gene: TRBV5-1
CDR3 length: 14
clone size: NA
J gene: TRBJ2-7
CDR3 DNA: TGCGCCAGCAGCCCCGGGACCCCTTGGGGCGAGCAGTACTTC
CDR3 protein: CASSPGTPWGEQYF

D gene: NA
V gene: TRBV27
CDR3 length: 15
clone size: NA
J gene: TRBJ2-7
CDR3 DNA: TGTGCCAGCAGTTTATTGTTAGCGCGCTCCTACGAGCAGTACTTC
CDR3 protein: CASSLLLARSYEQYF

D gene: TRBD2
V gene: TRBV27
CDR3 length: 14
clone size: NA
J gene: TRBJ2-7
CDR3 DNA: TGTGCCAGCAGCCCCTTCGGGACTATCTACGAGCAGTACTTC
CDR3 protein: CASSPFGTIYEQYF

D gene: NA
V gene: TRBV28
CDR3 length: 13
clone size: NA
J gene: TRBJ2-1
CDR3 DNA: TGTGCCAGCAGTAGGGACGGTTACAATGAGCAGTTCTTC
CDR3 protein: CASSRDGYNEQFF

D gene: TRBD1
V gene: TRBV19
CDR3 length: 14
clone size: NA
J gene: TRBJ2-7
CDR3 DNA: TGTGCCAGTAGTGGGACAGGGCTTAGCTACGAGCAGTACTTC
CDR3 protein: CASSGTGLSYEQYF

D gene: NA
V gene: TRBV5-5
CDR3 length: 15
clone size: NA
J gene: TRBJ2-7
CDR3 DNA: TGTGCCAGCAGCTTGGTGGCGAGCCTCTCCTACGAGCAGTACTTC
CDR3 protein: CASSLVASLSYEQYF

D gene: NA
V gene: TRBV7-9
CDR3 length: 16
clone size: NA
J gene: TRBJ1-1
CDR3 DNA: TGTGCCAGCAGCCCGACTAAGGGGGGCGGCGGCACTGAAGCTTTCTTT
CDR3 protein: CASSPTKGGGGTEAFF